This TCR beta chain comes out of a study of sequential checkpoint blockade in melanoma. V shed 1 base and J shed 2 bases, with 3 bases lying between them. The CDR3 totals 13 residues. From germline, CDR1 is LNHDA and CDR2 SQIVND (reference sequence). Treatment noted: randomized to nivolumab then ipilimumab (arm A) or the reverse (arm B). The data were produced by immunoSEQ multiplex PCR, yet TCRdb's version contains in-frame clones alone and is incomplete. The table records 37,000 or so clones, roughly a third of them present only once. The sequences come from tumor tissue (inferred from file names), collected from a patient given nivolumab and ipilimumab in sequence. The chain has TRBV19 and TRBJ2-1; D gene unclear. This TCR derives from a human donor with melanoma. The chain's CDR3 is CASSIVPYNEQFF. CDR3 DNA sequence: TGTGCCAGTAGTATAGTCCCCTACAATGAGCAGTTCTTC.